Detailed here is one T cell receptor (beta chain). The data stem from a study of technical replicates of blood from several donors. The ends were cut back, 0 bases at V and 7 bases at J, with 13 bases in the middle. CDR1 and CDR2 from the germline V gene are MGHRA and YSYEKL. The CDR3 is 14 residues long. Here immunoSEQ multiplex PCR was the method, and the copy in TCRdb shows in-frame clones only, minus some. This sample has under 85,000 clones, with 93% found just once. The chain combines TRBV4-1 with TRBJ2-7; weak D call: TRBD2 (5 bases). Input material: T cells isolated from PBMCs. The source is a human donor in good health. CDR3 bases: TGCGCCAGCAGCCAAGAACCGACTACGTGGGAGCAGTACTTC. Amino acid sequence: CASSQEPTTWEQYF.